This T cell receptor beta chain was recovered during a study of beta chain features in type 1 diabetes. Study-level results: TCRB CDR3s were moderately but significantly shorter in Type 1 diabetes patients in all four CD4+ subsets. Type 1 diabetes patients had VDJ junctions that carried fewer insertions and more deletions.

With regard to this clone: Antigen specificity is unknown.

cDNA synthesis used the whole RNA isolate, giving expressed TCRB sequences. The repertoire was sequenced with immunoSEQ multiplex PCR; TCRdb's copy has only in-frame clones and lacks some. The repertoire includes 600,000 or so clones, 12% of them detected once, and around 0.12% sits in the top ten. Unmatched junction bases numbered 5, after V lost 4 bases and J lost 3 bases. In germline, CDR1 is MNHNY, CDR2 SVGAGI (reference sequence). The CDR3 totals 14 residues. The chain is built from TRBV6-6 and TRBJ1-2; 7 bases line up with TRBD1. The sample consisted of naive CD4+ T cells from blood. The source of this sequence is a young man with type 1 diabetes. The CDR3 nucleotides read TGTGCCAGCAGTTCGGCAGGGGGGGACTATGGCTACACCTTC. Its translation: CASSSAGGDYGYTF.